What follows are 23 T cell receptor beta chains derived from one specimen sequenced in a study of shared clonotypes between healthy human individuals. Produced via immunoSEQ multiplex PCR; TCRdb's table is partial and in-frame only. The repertoire holds roughly 380,000 clones, approximately 96% seen once, with around 0.32% in the top ten. The specimen was memory CD8+ T cells sorted from blood. Subset described: CD45RO+ cells pooled with CCR7-negative TemRA cells. These receptors were taken from a young man in good health.

The chain links TRBV21-1 to TRBJ1-2; the table's D call of TRBD1 was not tested on the DNA. TRBV21-1 is a known pseudogene. This CDR3 region has 13 residues. CDR3 bases: TGTGCCAGCCCAGTGTCTGCTAACTATGGCTACACCTTC. It specifies CASPVSANYGYTF.

The chain is built from TRBV27 and TRBJ2-2; possible D gene TRBD1, 6 bases. The CDR3 has 14 amino acids. The V end was cut by 7 bases, the J end by 0 bases, with 9 bases between. Germline values: CDR1 MNHEY, CDR2 SMNVEV (reference sequence). The CDR3 sequence: CASKAGANTGELFF. In nucleotides, the CDR3 is TGTGCCAGCAAGGCAGGGGCGAACACCGGGGAGCTGTTTTTT.

V is TRBV30 and J is TRBJ2-2; no reliable D call. The CDR3 runs 12 residues. V lost 0 bases to trimming and J lost 7 bases, with 6 bases between them. From germline, CDR1 is GTSNPN and CDR2 SVGIG (reference sequence). This chain's CDR3 is CAWSVGGGELFF. In DNA, the CDR3 is TGTGCCTGGAGTGTGGGTGGCGGGGAGCTGTTTTTT.

This rearrangement joins TRBV30 to TRBJ2-3; 12 nucleotides match TRBD1. Germline CDR1 reads GTSNPN; CDR2 reads SVGIG (reference sequence). The V and J ends lost 1 base and 4 bases, in that order; junction bases with no gene match: 3. This CDR3 has 15 residues. CDR3 sequence (DNA): TGTGCCTGGAGTGAGGGGACAGGGGGCCCAGATACGCAGTATTTT. Translated: CAWSEGTGGPDTQYF. Variable domain in full (rest from reference TRBV30 and TRBJ2-3): SQTIHQWPATLVQPVGSPLSLECTVEGTSNPNLYWYRQAAGRGLQLLFYSVGIGQISSEVPQNLSASRPQDRQFILSSKKLLLSDSGFYLCAWSEGTGGPDTQYFGPGTRLTVL.

The rearrangement joins TRBV28 to TRBJ2-2, with 7 bases matching TRBD2. V shed 5 bases and J 1 base; nucleotides not matched to a gene: 16. This CDR3 is built from 19 residues. Germline V gene sequence: CDR1 MDHEN, CDR2 SYDVKM. In nucleotides, the CDR3 is TGTGCCAGCAGTGAGCGGGACTTCATAAGGACATGGAACACCGGGGAGCTGTTTTTT. The encoded protein is CASSERDFIRTWNTGELFF.

The V call is TRBV28, the J call TRBJ2-1, with 8 bases aligning to TRBD2. The J segment lost 2 bases and the V segment lost 3 bases, leaving 0 bases of the junction unmatched. The CDR3 covers 14 residues. Germline loops: CDR1 MDHEN, CDR2 SYDVKM. The CDR3 is CASSLRGAYNEQFF. CDR3 DNA: TGTGCCAGCAGTTTGCGGGGGGCCTACAATGAGCAGTTCTTC. The full variable domain, completed using reference TRBV28 and TRBJ2-1, is DVKVTQSSRYLVKRTGEKVFLECVQDMDHENMFWYRQDPGLGLRLIYFSYDVKMKEKGDIPEGYSVSREKKERFSLILESASTNQTSMYLCASSLRGAYNEQFFGPGTRLTVL.

J is TRBJ1-1 and V is TRBV5-1; 8 nucleotides line up with TRBD1. The germline V gene encodes CDR1 SGHRS and CDR2 YFSETQ. V lost 0 bases and J lost 5; bases outside the gene matches: 12. This CDR3 is 17 amino acids long. CDR3 loop: CASSLAWQGAGETEAFF. The CDR3, as DNA: TGCGCCAGCAGCTTGGCCTGGCAGGGGGCCGGGGAGACTGAAGCTTTCTTT.

The CDR3 is CASSLSIGLAGDTQYF. CDR3 in DNA: TGTGCCAGCAGCTTATCTATTGGACTAGCGGGAGATACGCAGTATTTT. The chain links TRBV7-9 to TRBJ2-3; TRBD2 matches 11 bases. Germline values: CDR1 SEHNR, CDR2 FQNEAQ (reference sequence). This CDR3 has 16 residues. The V gene end was trimmed by 2 bases and the J gene end by 5 bases; junction bases not matched to a gene: 6. Full variable domain (rest looked up from reference TRBV7-9 and TRBJ2-3): DTGVSQNPRHKITKRGQNVTFRCDPISEHNRLYWYRQTLGQGPEFLTYFQNEAQLEKSRLLSDRFSAERPKGSFSTLEIQRTEQGDSAMYLCASSLSIGLAGDTQYFGPGTRLTVL.

This chain joins TRBV10-3 and TRBJ1-2; TRBD1 matches at 8 bases. This CDR3 region has 14 residues. V lost 5 bases, J lost 4 bases, and 6 bases stayed unmatched. Germline V lookup: CDR1 ENHRY, CDR2 SYGVKD. The CDR3, as DNA: TGTGCCATCAGTCAAGCAACAGGGGGCTATGGCTACACCTTC. Protein sequence: CAISQATGGYGYTF.

The chain employs TRBV6-5 and TRBJ1-2; D perhaps matches TRBD1 (6 bases). Germline V lookup: CDR1 MNHEY, CDR2 SVGAGI. The V and J ends lost 1 base and 8 bases respectively, with 17 bases between them. The CDR3 sequence is 15 residues long. CDR3 loop: CASSYFLTGAGGYTF. CDR3 sequence (DNA): TGTGCCAGCAGTTACTTTTTGACGGGGGCGGGCGGCTACACCTTC.

This rearrangement joins TRBV18 to TRBJ2-6, with D possibly matching TRBD2 (6 bases). The CDR3 is 17 amino acids. The V end lost 1 base, the J end lost 4 bases, and 14 bases lay between the germline ends. CDR1 is KGHSH and CDR2 is LQKENI in the germline V gene. The CDR3 DNA reads TGTGCCAGCTCACCACTGGAGGGCGGTCTGGGGGCCAACGTCCTGACTTTC. It yields the protein CASSPLEGGLGANVLTF. The full variable domain, with the rest looked up from reference TRBV18 and TRBJ2-6, is NAGVMQNPRHLVRRRGQEARLRCSPMKGHSHVYWYRQLPEEGLKFMVYLQKENIIDESGMPKERFSAEFPKEGPSILRIQQVVRGDSAAYFCASSPLEGGLGANVLTFGAGSRLTVL.

This rearrangement joins TRBV9 to TRBJ2-5, with TRBD1 matching 10 bases. From germline, CDR1 is SGDLS and CDR2 YYNGEE. The V and J ends lost 0 bases and 4 bases, in that order; junction bases with no gene match: 6. This CDR3 has 16 residues. The CDR3 coding sequence is TGTGCCAGCAGCGTAGACGGGACAGGGGCCTCAGAGACCCAGTACTTC. The encoded protein is CASSVDGTGASETQYF.

CDR3 residues: CASSATGNYGYTF. The DNA of the CDR3 is TGTGCCAGCAGCGCAACAGGGAACTATGGCTACACCTTC. The V call is TRBV11-2, the J call TRBJ1-2; a weak D match, TRBD1 (6 bases). Germline V gene sequence: CDR1 SGHAT, CDR2 FQNNGV. The CDR3 loop spans 13 amino acids. V was cut by 5 bases and J by 2 bases, with 9 bases left in between.

The chain carries TRBV28 and TRBJ1-2; D unresolved. Germline V gene data show CDR1 as MDHEN and CDR2 as SYDVKM. The V end was cut by 3 bases, the J end by 3 bases, with 5 bases between. The CDR3 is made up of 12 amino acids. CDR3 coding DNA: TGTGCCAGCAGTTTTGGACACTATGGCTACACCTTC. It translates to CASSFGHYGYTF.

This CDR3 is CAISVWQGYEQYF. DNA for the CDR3: TGTGCCATCAGTGTCTGGCAGGGCTACGAGCAGTACTTC. This sequence joins TRBV10-3 and TRBJ2-7, with a weak D call TRBD1 (5 bases). The germline V gene encodes CDR1 ENHRY and CDR2 SYGVKD. V was clipped by 4 bases and J by 3 bases, with 10 bases between them. The CDR3 runs to 13 residues.

V and J are TRBV21-1 and TRBJ2-7; the table assigns TRBD2, which was not confirmed against the DNA. TRBV21-1 corresponds to a pseudogene. This CDR3 comprises 13 residues. The DNA for the CDR3 is TGTGCCAGCAGATTTCGCGTCCGATACGAGCAGTACTTC. This encodes CASRFRVRYEQYF.

V is TRBV4-1 and J is TRBJ2-1, with TRBD2 identical over 7 bases. V shed 4 bases and J 5 bases; nucleotides not matched to a gene: 5. Germline values: CDR1 MGHRA, CDR2 YSYEKL. This CDR3 region has 14 residues. CDR3 region: CASSLWLADNEQFF. CDR3 nucleotide sequence: TGCGCCAGCAGCCTCTGGCTAGCGGACAATGAGCAGTTCTTC.

The chain couples TRBV29-1 to TRBJ2-1, with TRBD2 matching 8 bases. The V gene end was trimmed by 6 bases and the J gene end by 9 bases; junction bases not matched to a gene: 4. Germline-derived CDR1 and CDR2 are SQVTM and ANQGSEA. The CDR3 length is 11 residues. This CDR3 reads CSVRAGGEQFF. CDR3 sequence (DNA): TGCAGCGTCCGTGCGGGGGGTGAGCAGTTCTTC.

V and J are TRBV20-1 and TRBJ2-7; 9 nucleotides line up with TRBD2. V lost 6 bases to trimming and J lost 5 bases; unmatched junction nucleotides: 2. This CDR3 spans 11 amino acids. The germline CDR1 and CDR2 sequences are DFQATT and SNEGSKA (reference sequence). CDR3 residues: CSARTSDEQYF. DNA for the CDR3: TGCAGTGCCAGGACTAGCGACGAGCAGTACTTC.

The chain's CDR3 is CASSLEVTLYNEQFF. In DNA form, the CDR3 reads TGTGCCAGCTCACTAGAGGTCACCTTATACAATGAGCAGTTCTTC. The genes are TRBV18 and TRBJ2-1; D is unresolved. CDR3 size: 15 residues. Trimming took off 4 bases at V and 4 bases at J, with 14 bases between the two ends. CDR1 and CDR2 (germline): KGHSH, LQKENI. Complete variable domain (other parts from reference TRBV18 and TRBJ2-1): NAGVMQNPRHLVRRRGQEARLRCSPMKGHSHVYWYRQLPEEGLKFMVYLQKENIIDESGMPKERFSAEFPKEGPSILRIQQVVRGDSAAYFCASSLEVTLYNEQFFGPGTRLTVL.

This chain connects TRBV4-2 to TRBJ2-5; 8 positions match TRBD2. CDR3 length equals 17 residues. V trimming: 3 bases; J trimming: 2 bases; junction bases outside the gene matches: 11. Germline V gives CDR1 LGHNA, CDR2 YNFKEQ. The CDR3 here is CASSHITAGVKQETQYF. The CDR3, as DNA: TGTGCCAGCAGCCATATTACAGCGGGAGTAAAGCAAGAGACCCAGTACTTC.

The rearrangement links TRBV7-9 to TRBJ2-3; 7 bases fit TRBD1. The CDR3 totals 14 residues. V was clipped by 1 base and J by 3 bases; unmatched bases: 1. CDR1 and CDR2 from the germline V gene are SEHNR and FQNEAQ (reference sequence). CDR3 amino acids: CASSLEQGTDTQYF. The CDR3 nucleotides read TGTGCCAGCAGCTTAGAACAGGGGACAGATACGCAGTATTTT.

Concerning this clone itself: This sample also contains other DNA sequences that code for the same CDR3. J is TRBJ2-5 and V is TRBV5-1, with D perhaps matching TRBD1 (6 bases). V lost 4 bases, J lost 1 base, and 11 bases lay in between. Germline V gene sequence: CDR1 SGHRS, CDR2 YFSETQ. CDR3 length equals 14 residues. CDR3 DNA sequence: TGCGCCAGCAGCCCGGGACAATCCCAAGAGACCCAGTACTTC. It encodes CASSPGQSQETQYF.